The sequence of this T cell receptor (beta chain) was determined in a study of T cell repertoires in cytomegalovirus infection. In the study overall: HLA-C-restricted CMV epitopes, recently identified, and well-studied HLA-B-restricted ones were used by the study. It was the public TCR beta signatures that indicated both CMV infection and matching HLA type.

TCRdb analysed the reads with MiXCR anew, one entry per CDR3 protein. The sample holds some 920,000 distinct CDR3 sequences; roughly 31% are singletons and the top ten take over 10%. CDR1 and CDR2 (germline): DFQATT, SNEGSKA (reference sequence). V lost 8 bases, J lost 0 bases, and 14 bases lay in between. The CDR3 extends over 14 amino acids. To note about this clonotype: Its antigen is currently unknown.

The TCR was taken from a human donor in good health (CMV status not recorded). Some clones in this sample may be carry-over from other donors' samples. The material sequenced was cultured CD8+ T cells from PBMCs, taken from culture after CMV antigen stimulation. This chain joins TRBV20-1 and TRBJ2-1; perhaps TRBD2 as D (5 bases). CDR3 loop: CSTLGEYSYNEQFF. The CDR3 nucleotides are TGCAGTACCCTCGGGGAGTACTCCTACAATGAGCAGTTCTTC.